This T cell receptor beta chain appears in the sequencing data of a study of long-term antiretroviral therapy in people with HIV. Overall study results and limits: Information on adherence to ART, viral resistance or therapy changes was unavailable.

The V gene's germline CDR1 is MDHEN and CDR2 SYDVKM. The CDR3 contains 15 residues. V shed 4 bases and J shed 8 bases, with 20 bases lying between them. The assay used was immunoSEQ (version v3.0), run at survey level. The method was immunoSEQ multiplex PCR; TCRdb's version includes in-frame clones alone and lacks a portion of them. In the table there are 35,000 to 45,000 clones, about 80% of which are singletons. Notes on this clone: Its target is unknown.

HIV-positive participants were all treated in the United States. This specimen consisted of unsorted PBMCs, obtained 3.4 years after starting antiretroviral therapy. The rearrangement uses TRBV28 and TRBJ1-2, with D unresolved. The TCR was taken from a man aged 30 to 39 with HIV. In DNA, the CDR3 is TGTGCCAGCAGTTCCCACCCTCCCGGTTCTAGAGGCTACACCTTC. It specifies CASSSHPPGSRGYTF.